Below are 3 T cell receptor beta chains sequenced from a single sample in a study of CD8+ T cells in alopecia areata. Extraction and reverse transcription of RNA yielded cDNA as the sequencing template. Assay: immunoSEQ multiplex PCR; the TCRdb copy retains only in-frame clones and omits some. The table includes 150,000 to 200,000 clones, 55% to 65% detected once. Sequenced material: CD4+ T cells sorted from blood. Receptors originate from a human donor in good health.

The V gene is TRBV5-6, the J gene TRBJ2-2; the match to TRBD1 covers 10 bases. Germline CDR1 SGHDT, CDR2 YYEEEE. This CDR3 has 14 amino acids. The V gene end was trimmed by 3 bases and the J gene end by 5 bases; junction bases not matched to a gene: 1. The CDR3: CASSWGQGTGELFF. The CDR3 DNA reads TGTGCCAGCAGCTGGGGACAGGGGACCGGGGAGCTGTTTTTT.

This chain uses TRBV5-4 with TRBJ1-2, with 10 bases fitting TRBD1. Per the germline V gene, CDR1 is SGHNT and CDR2 is YYREEE (reference sequence). The length of the CDR3 is 14 residues. V lost 4 bases to trimming and J lost 8 bases; unmatched junction nucleotides: 8. The CDR3 reads CASSPRTGGRGYTF. CDR3 in DNA: TGTGCCAGCAGCCCACGGACAGGGGGAAGGGGCTACACCTTC.

This clone was counted once. The V gene is TRBV25-1, the J gene TRBJ2-1; 11 nucleotides match TRBD2. Losses at the gene ends were 2 bases for V and 7 bases for J; bases not matched to a gene: 7. This CDR3 is built from 16 residues. CDR1 is MGHDK, CDR2 SYGVNS, per germline. The CDR3 region has the DNA TGTGCCAGCAGTGAAGGAATAGCGGGAGGGATTAATGAGCAGTTCTTC. Translating it yields CASSEGIAGGINEQFF.